These T cell receptor beta chains were read from a single sample in a study of cytomegalovirus exposure and HLA in healthy donors. The assay was immunoSEQ multiplex PCR, and TCRdb's table has in-frame clones only and misses some. The sample yields under 200,000 clones, about four fifths seen once. The sample comprised PBMCs. The receptors stem from a woman aged 45 to 65 in good health and CMV-seronegative. Both conserved end residues are part of each CDR3. A D gene is named only where the DNA matches it firmly. Expanded clones get a size class; other rows say once, few or many, or leave the size out.

>TRBD1|15|TRBV5-5|TRBJ1-6|.
CASSLEGAKNSPLHF
TGTGCCAGCAGCTTGGAGGGGGCCAAGAATTCACCCCTCCACTTT
>.|13|TRBV28|TRBJ1-1|once
CASSSGGWAEAFF
TGTGCCAGCAGTTCGGGGGGGTGGGCTGAAGCTTTCTTT
>.|15|TRBV2|TRBJ1-4|.
CASSSLQGEGEKLFF
TGTGCCAGCAGTTCATTACAGGGTGAGGGCGAAAAACTGTTTTTT
>.|14|TRBV27|TRBJ1-6|.
CASSFGGNNSPLHF
TGTGCCAGCAGTTTCGGGGGAAATAATTCACCCCTCCACTTT
>.|14|TRBV11-2|TRBJ1-2|.
CASSFAGGSYGYTF
TGTGCCAGCAGCTTCGCCGGGGGAAGCTATGGCTACACCTTC
>.|14|TRBV11-2|TRBJ1-6|.
CASSLARYNSPLHF
TGTGCCAGCAGCTTAGCTCGGTATAATTCACCCCTCCACTTT
>.|14|TRBV19|TRBJ1-2|.
CASSPADSRGGYTF
TGTGCCAGTAGCCCAGCAGACAGTCGTGGTGGCTACACCTTC
>.|14|TRBV10-2|TRBJ1-2|.
CANTRTTGRWGYTF
TGCGCCAACACCAGAACTACAGGGCGCTGGGGCTACACCTTC
>TRBD2|14|TRBV27|TRBJ2-5|.
CASSLAGGGETQYF
TGTGCCAGCAGTTTAGCGGGAGGAGGGGAGACCCAGTACTTC
>.|14|TRBV6-5|TRBJ2-1|once
CASSPGWGYNEQFF
TGTGCCAGCAGTCCGGGGTGGGGCTACAATGAGCAGTTCTTC
>TRBD1|13|TRBV2|TRBJ1-2|once
CASSSTGSDGYTF
TGTGCCAGCTCCTCGACAGGGTCGGATGGCTACACCTTC
>TRBD1|13|TRBV29-1|TRBJ2-7|.
CSAKGTGPYEQYF
TGCAGCGCCAAAGGGACAGGGCCCTACGAGCAGTACTTC
>.|13|TRBV28|TRBJ2-3|.
CASSSGYTDTQYF
TGTGCCAGCAGTTCGGGTTACACAGATACGCAGTATTTT
>.|13|TRBV27|TRBJ2-7|.
CASSLSRGYEQYF
TGTGCCAGCAGTTTATCACGCGGCTACGAGCAGTACTTC
>TRBD1|13|TRBV30|TRBJ1-5|.
CAWSTGGSQPQHF
TGTGCCTGGTCGACAGGGGGTTCCCAGCCCCAGCATTTT
>.|14|TRBV19|TRBJ1-2|.
CASTVGALGYGYTF
TGTGCCAGTACGGTTGGGGCCCTGGGGTATGGCTACACCTTC
>TRBD2|18|TRBV25-1|TRBJ2-3|.
CASSERKGTSARADTQYF
TGTGCCAGCAGTGAAAGAAAGGGGACTAGCGCTAGGGCAGATACGCAGTATTTT
>TRBD1|16|TRBV4-2|TRBJ1-6|.
CASSQDASGTAIPLHF
TGTGCCAGCAGCCAAGACGCCTCCGGGACAGCGATACCCCTCCACTTT
>.|14|TRBV7-2|TRBJ2-7|.
CASSLRGVTDEQYF
TGTGCCAGCAGCTTACGTGGTGTCACAGACGAGCAGTACTTC
>.|15|TRBV21-1|TRBJ2-5|.
CASSTRTGWQETQYF
TGTGCCAGCAGCACAAGGACAGGGTGGCAAGAGACCCAGTACTTC
>.|15|TRBV9|TRBJ2-1|.
CASSVAGRFRNEQFF
TGTGCCAGCAGCGTAGCTGGCAGATTTCGAAATGAGCAGTTCTTC
>TRBD2|15|TRBV7-2|TRBJ2-3|.
CASSTGLAGADTQYF
TGTGCCAGCAGCACGGGACTAGCGGGGGCAGATACGCAGTATTTT
>TRBD2|13|TRBV7-2|TRBJ2-1|.
CASSKLAGGRQFF
TGTGCCAGCAGCAAACTTGCGGGAGGACGTCAGTTCTTC
>.|15|TRBV6-5|TRBJ2-1|few
CASSYSGFVNNEQFF
TGTGCCAGCAGTTACTCCGGTTTCGTAAACAATGAGCAGTTCTTC
>.|15|TRBV7-2|TRBJ1-5|.
CASSLAMGGNQPQHF
TGTGCCAGCAGCTTAGCCATGGGAGGCAATCAGCCCCAGCATTTT
>.|12|TRBV2|TRBJ2-7|.
CASRKDSYEQYF
TGTGCCAGCAGGAAGGACAGCTACGAGCAGTACTTC
>TRBD2|16|TRBV6-6|TRBJ2-3|.
CASRSGTSGVTDTQYF
TGTGCCAGCAGGAGCGGGACTAGCGGGGTCACAGATACGCAGTATTTT
>TRBD2|17|TRBV4-3|TRBJ2-1|.
CASSQVAGGDHSNEQFF
TGCGCCAGCAGCCAGGTTGCGGGGGGGGACCATTCGAATGAGCAGTTCTTC
>TRBD1|16|TRBV5-4|TRBJ2-7|.
CASSLDGQGVAYEQYF
TGTGCCAGCAGCTTAGACGGTCAGGGGGTAGCCTACGAGCAGTACTTC
>.|13|TRBV11-2|TRBJ2-7|.
CASSLDTGYEQYF
TGTGCCAGCAGCTTAGACACTGGCTACGAGCAGTACTTC
>.|15|TRBV9|TRBJ2-2|.
CASSVGGGVTGELFF
TGTGCCAGCAGCGTAGGAGGGGGGGTCACCGGGGAGCTGTTTTTT
>TRBD1|17|TRBV5-4|TRBJ2-6|.
CASSPGQGALGANVLTF
TGTGCCAGCAGCCCGGGACAGGGGGCGCTCGGGGCCAACGTCCTGACTTTC
>.|15|TRBV28|TRBJ2-1|.
CASSLGGSSYNEQFF
TGTGCCAGCAGCCTAGGGGGTAGCTCCTACAATGAGCAGTTCTTC
>TRBD1|15|TRBV2|TRBJ1-5|.
CASSGGQGAGQPQHF
TGTGCCAGCAGCGGGGGACAGGGGGCAGGACAGCCCCAGCATTTT
>.|14|TRBV5-4|TRBJ2-2|.
CASSSPNGAGELFF
TGTGCCAGCAGCTCTCCGAATGGAGCCGGGGAGCTGTTTTTT
>.|15|TRBV11-3|TRBJ2-1|.
CASSLGGGIYNEQFF
TGTGCCAGCAGCTTAGGTGGGGGGATCTACAATGAGCAGTTCTTC
>.|17|TRBV4-3|TRBJ2-6|.
CASSQEVAGSGANVLTF
TGCGCCAGCAGCCAAGAAGTTGCAGGTTCTGGGGCCAACGTCCTGACTTTC
>.|15|TRBV2|TRBJ2-1|.
CASSENNMGLNEQFF
TGTGCCAGCAGTGAAAATAATATGGGACTCAATGAGCAGTTCTTC
>TRBD1|17|TRBV7-9|TRBJ1-1|.
CASSSRDRGLWNTEAFF
TGTGCCAGCAGCTCCCGGGACAGGGGCCTTTGGAACACTGAAGCTTTCTTT
>.|17|TRBV27|TRBJ1-6|.
CASSLLSSSPYNSPLHF
TGTGCCAGCAGTTTACTCAGTTCAAGTCCATATAATTCACCCCTCCACTTT
>.|15|TRBV6-6|TRBJ1-1|.
CASSYRGGGGTGIFF
TGTGCCAGCAGTTACCGGGGAGGGGGGGGGACGGGGATTTTCTTT
>.|13|TRBV2|TRBJ2-7|.
CASGRPDAYEQYF
TGTGCCAGCGGGAGACCGGACGCCTACGAGCAGTACTTC
>TRBD2|15|TRBV7-2|TRBJ2-7|.
CASSLSSGSSYEQYF
TGTGCCAGCTCTCTCTCTAGCGGGAGTTCCTACGAGCAGTACTTC
>.|13|TRBV5-8|TRBJ1-4|.
CASSLAQTRELFF
TGTGCCAGCAGCTTGGCGCAGACCCGGGAACTGTTTTTT
>.|16|TRBV2|TRBJ1-2|.
CASSDFAGAHQDGYTF
TGTGCCAGCAGTGATTTCGCAGGGGCGCATCAGGACGGCTACACCTTC
>.|14|TRBV6-5|TRBJ2-7|.
CASSYSRDSYEQYF
TGTGCCAGCAGTTACTCGAGGGATTCCTACGAGCAGTACTTC
>TRBD2|15|TRBV9|TRBJ2-3|few
CASSVVAGGSDTQYF
TGTGCCAGCAGCGTAGTTGCGGGGGGTTCAGATACGCAGTATTTT
>.|14|TRBV19|TRBJ1-2|.
CASSPRQDFYGYTF
TGTGCCAGTAGTCCACGACAGGACTTCTATGGCTACACCTTC
>.|13|TRBV14|TRBJ2-5|.
CASSETGFETQYF
TGTGCCAGCAGCGAGACAGGTTTTGAGACCCAGTACTTC
>TRBD1|15|TRBV7-2|TRBJ2-5|.
CASSPRDRGAETQYF
TGTGCCAGCAGCCCTCGGGACAGGGGCGCGGAGACCCAGTACTTC
>.|15|TRBV9|TRBJ2-1|few
CASSVLGSGLNEQFF
TGTGCCAGCAGCGTATTGGGTAGCGGCCTCAATGAGCAGTTCTTC
>.|15|TRBV25-1|TRBJ1-3|few
CASSETREAGNTIYF
TGTGCCAGCAGTGAAACACGGGAAGCGGGAAACACCATATATTTT
>TRBD2|20|TRBV9|TRBJ2-7|.
CASSPNSGRGRQGSSYEQYF
TGTGCCAGCAGCCCTAATAGCGGGAGGGGGAGACAGGGAAGCTCCTACGAGCAGTACTTC
>TRBD1|14|TRBV29-1|TRBJ1-2|.
CSVPGQGAGYGYTF
TGCAGCGTCCCGGGACAGGGGGCTGGCTATGGCTACACCTTC